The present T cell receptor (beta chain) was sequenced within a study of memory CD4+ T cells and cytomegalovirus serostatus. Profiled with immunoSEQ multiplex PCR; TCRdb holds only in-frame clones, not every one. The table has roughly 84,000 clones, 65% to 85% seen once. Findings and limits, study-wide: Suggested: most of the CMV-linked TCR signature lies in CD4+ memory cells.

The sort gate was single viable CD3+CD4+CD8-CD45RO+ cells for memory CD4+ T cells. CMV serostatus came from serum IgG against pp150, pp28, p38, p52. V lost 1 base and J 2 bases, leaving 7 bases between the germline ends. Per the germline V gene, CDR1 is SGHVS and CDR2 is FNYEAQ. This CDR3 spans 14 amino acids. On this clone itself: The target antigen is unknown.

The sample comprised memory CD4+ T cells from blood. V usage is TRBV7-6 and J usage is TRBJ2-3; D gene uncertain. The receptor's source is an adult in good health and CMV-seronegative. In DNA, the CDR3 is TGTGCCAGCAGCTTAGGGGTAGACACAGATACGCAGTATTTT. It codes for CASSLGVDTDTQYF.